The clone carrying this TCR beta chain was seen more than once but under ten times. As yet, its antigen is unknown. Then a second PCR, running roughly 7 to 11 cycles, was carried out with a sample-barcoded 5' primer and a J-beta primer mix. Researchers report that a template-switch adaptor with 12 random nucleotides tagged each cDNA molecule. From the 5' RACE reads, TCRdb called clonotypes with MiXCR, one entry per CDR3 protein. The repertoire includes some 710,000 distinct CDR3 sequences, 20% to 25% of them detected once, and less than 25% sits in the top ten. The data derive from a study of blood T cells in healthy people across ages. Overall study results and limits: Roughly linear age-related decline in beta diversity appeared, significant by age about 40. Diversity estimates drawn from one million T cells were deemed underestimates. CMV status of donors was unknown, possibly confounding expanded clonotype changes.

This CDR3 has 13 amino acids. Germline assignment: CDR1 SEHNR and CDR2 FQNEAQ (reference sequence). Trimming left V 5 bases short and J 10 bases short, with 12 bases between. This TCR was recovered from a man in his sixties or seventies in good health. The sequenced sample was blood. The V call is TRBV7-9, the J call TRBJ1-6; D remains ambiguous. The CDR3 DNA sequence: TGTGCCAGCAGCCCACCCGGGGAATCACCCCTCCACTTT. This encodes CASSPPGESPLHF.